This T cell receptor (beta chain) was obtained from a study of cytomegalovirus exposure and HLA in healthy donors. Healthy individuals who donated bone marrow served as the donors. The PCR was carried out with 60 Vbeta primers and 13 Jbeta primers. Using immunoSEQ multiplex PCR, the repertoire was profiled, and TCRdb retains in-frame clones only, with some absent. The repertoire holds about 190,000 clones, with about 88% as singletons. CDR1 and CDR2 (germline): MDHEN, SYDVKM. V was clipped by 5 bases and J by 0 bases; unmatched bases: 12. The CDR3 contains 18 residues. Findings of the study overall: In a later analysis, a missense DCLRE1C variant was linked to TCR beta V- and J-gene trimming. A later analysis showed HLA-associated TCR beta chains outstripping equally common others in clonal expansion. Data from an earlier analysis indicated that most TCR beta V segments were productive either about 87% or about 30% of the time.

This clone was recorded once. Its antigen remains unknown. The sequencing sample was made of PBMCs. This chain links TRBV28 with TRBJ2-3, with TRBD1 identical over 9 bases. This clonotype was obtained from a young woman in good health and CMV-seronegative. CDR3 protein: CASSTPKLGQGSTDTQYF. DNA of the CDR3: TGTGCCAGCAGTACCCCTAAGCTGGGACAGGGTAGCACAGATACGCAGTATTTT.